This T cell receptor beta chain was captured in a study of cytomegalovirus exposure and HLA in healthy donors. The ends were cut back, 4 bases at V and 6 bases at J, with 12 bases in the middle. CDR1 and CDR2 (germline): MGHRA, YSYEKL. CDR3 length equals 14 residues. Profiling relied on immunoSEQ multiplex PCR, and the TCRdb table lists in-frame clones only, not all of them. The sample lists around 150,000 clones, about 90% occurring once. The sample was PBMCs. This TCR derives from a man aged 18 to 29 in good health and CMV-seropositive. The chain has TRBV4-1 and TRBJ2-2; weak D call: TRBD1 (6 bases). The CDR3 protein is CASSRGTLPGELFF. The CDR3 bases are TGCGCCAGCAGCCGAGGGACACTTCCCGGGGAGCTGTTTTTT.